This T cell receptor beta chain was recorded in a study of T cell responses to AZD1222 COVID-19 vaccine. Remarks on this clone: Antigen specificity is unknown.

Germline CDR1 reads SQVTM; CDR2 reads ANQGSEA. Between the trimmed V and J ends, which lost 5 bases and 4 bases, there was a span of 20 bases. CDR3 length equals 15 residues. Study conclusions and caveats: Just a handful of AZD1222 recipients tested seropositive at baseline. As reported, nearly half of all spike-specific TCRs target variant regions that are unmutated.

Assay: immunoSEQ multiplex PCR; the TCRdb copy retains only in-frame clones and omits some. In the table there are 130,000 or so clones, over 85% of which are singletons. Sequenced here: peripheral blood, sampled on day 0 of AZD1222 vaccination. The origin of this receptor is an adult in good health. This chain joins TRBV29-1 and TRBJ1-2, with a tentative D call TRBD1 (5 bases). The CDR3 coding sequence is TGCAGCGTTAAGGGAGGGGATCGGCTAGTCTATGGCTACACCTTC. Translating gives CSVKGGDRLVYGYTF.